The 7 T cell receptor beta chains in this list originate from one sample, sequenced in a study of blood T cell repertoires in COVID-19. Profiled with immunoSEQ multiplex PCR; TCRdb holds only in-frame clones, not every one. The top ten clones hold around 2.1% of a sample with 130,000 or so clones, approximately 87% of them seen once. Sequencing was carried out using peripheral blood. The receptors originated from a woman in her forties or fifties with acute or convalescent COVID-19.

The V and J genes are TRBV12-5 and TRBJ1-2; D ambiguous. CDR3 size: 14 residues. From germline, CDR1 is LGHNT and CDR2 FRNRAP. The ends were cut back, 3 bases at V and 6 bases at J, with 14 bases in the middle. The CDR3 sequence is CASGFSSRRDGYTF. Written as DNA, the CDR3 is TGTGCTAGTGGTTTTAGTTCCAGGCGTGATGGCTACACCTTC.

The V gene is TRBV27, the J gene TRBJ2-1; possibly TRBD1 for D (5 bases). This CDR3 region has 15 residues. Per germline, CDR1 MNHEY and CDR2 SMNVEV (reference sequence). Deletions cut 4 bases from V and 0 bases from J, with 10 bases between. This chain's CDR3 is CASSWGRSSYNEQFF. The CDR3, as DNA: TGTGCCAGCAGTTGGGGCCGAAGCTCCTACAATGAGCAGTTCTTC.

This chain links TRBV30 with TRBJ2-5, with D perhaps TRBD2 (5 bases). From germline, CDR1 is GTSNPN and CDR2 SVGIG (reference sequence). The CDR3 extends over 15 amino acids. V lost 5 bases to trimming and J lost 2 bases, with 18 bases between them. The CDR3, as DNA: TGTGCCTGGGCTAGCTTTTTCGGGATTCAAGAGACCCAGTACTTC. It encodes CAWASFFGIQETQYF.

The chain has TRBV30 and TRBJ1-1; perhaps TRBD1 as D (5 bases). This CDR3 region has 14 residues. Germline CDR1 GTSNPN, CDR2 SVGIG (reference sequence). Trimming took off 2 bases at V and 1 base at J, with 11 bases between the two ends. The CDR3 region is CAWSRETENTEAFF. CDR3 DNA: TGTGCCTGGAGTCGGGAGACAGAGAACACTGAAGCTTTCTTT.

This chain links TRBV18 with TRBJ1-1; 7 bases are shared with TRBD1. In germline, CDR1 is KGHSH, CDR2 LQKENI. V was clipped by 1 base and J by 5 bases; unmatched bases: 13. The CDR3 sequence is 17 residues long. This CDR3 is CASSPQVGRGRVTEAFF. CDR3 sequence (DNA): TGTGCCAGCTCACCACAAGTCGGTAGGGGGCGAGTTACTGAAGCTTTCTTT.

This clone was observed a handful of times. The V gene is TRBV11-2, the J gene TRBJ2-2, with D perhaps matching TRBD1 (5 bases). CDR3 size: 14 residues. V lost 5 bases and J lost 1, with 8 bases in between. Per germline, CDR1 SGHAT and CDR2 FQNNGV. The CDR3 protein is CASSAQENTGELFF. In nucleotides, the CDR3 is TGTGCCAGCAGCGCACAGGAGAACACCGGGGAGCTGTTTTTT.

The chain links TRBV7-2 to TRBJ2-7, with D possibly TRBD2 on 6 matching bases. The V gene lost 3 bases and the J gene lost 5 bases, with 17 bases spanning the gap. Germline-derived CDR1 and CDR2 are SGHTA and FQGNSA. The CDR3 length is 15 residues. The CDR3 loop is CASSLASVGFHEQYF. CDR3 coding DNA: TGTGCCAGCAGCTTGGCTAGCGTAGGTTTCCACGAGCAGTACTTC.